The 32 T cell receptor beta chains below all came from one sample that was sequenced in a study of T and B cells in COVID-19 patients. Multiplex PCR with BIOMED2 TRB-A/B primer pools amplified TRB rearrangements. TCRdb reprocessed the multiplex PCR reads via MiXCR and lists one record per CDR3 protein. The table shows nearly 15,000 distinct CDR3 sequences, with roughly 29% occurring only once. From blood, about 250-500 ng of genomic DNA served as TRB template. Sequencing was performed on blood. These receptors came from a human donor who had recovered from COVID-19.

This clonotype is labeled as medium-sized. V gene TRBV19 combines with J gene TRBJ2-7; weak D call: TRBD1 (5 bases). Germline values: CDR1 LNHDA, CDR2 SQIVND (reference sequence). The CDR3 spans 13 residues. V was pared by 7 bases and J by 0 bases, with 10 bases between. CDR3 DNA sequence: TGTGCCAGTAAGGGCGACAGCTCCTACGAGCAGTACTTC. Its protein is CASKGDSSYEQYF.

The chain combines TRBV7-7 with TRBJ2-7; 12 bases agree with TRBD1. The CDR3 runs to 17 residues. Losses at the gene ends were 5 bases for V and 5 bases for J; bases not matched to a gene: 13. Germline values: CDR1 SSHAT, CDR2 FNYEAQ (reference sequence). CDR3 coding DNA: TGTGCCAGCAGCCTGGGGACAGGGGGCGCCTTGAAAAACGAGCAGTACTTC. Its protein is CASSLGTGGALKNEQYF.

This chain connects TRBV6-5 to TRBJ2-3; 10 bases fit TRBD2. With V trimmed by 4 bases and J by 5 bases, 9 bases remained unmatched. CDR3 size: 16 residues. Germline V gene data show CDR1 as MNHEY and CDR2 as SVGAGI. CDR3 DNA sequence: TGTGCCAGCAGTTCCCCCAGCGGGAGGGCCGGAGATACGCAGTATTTT. Translating gives CASSSPSGRAGDTQYF.

This clonotype is classed as medium-sized. This chain uses TRBV18 with TRBJ2-1; 10 bases are shared with TRBD2. V trimming: 5 bases; J trimming: 6 bases; junction bases outside the gene matches: 10. The germline CDR1 and CDR2 sequences are KGHSH and LQKENI. This CDR3 comprises 16 residues. CDR3 nucleotide sequence: TGTGCCAGCTCAGGGTCCCTAGCGGGAGAGGGCAATGAGCAGTTCTTC. This encodes CASSGSLAGEGNEQFF.

As to this clonotype: One base away lies a much larger clone, so this may be a sequencing read error. The chain recombines TRBV19 with TRBJ2-2; 13 positions agree with TRBD2. The CDR3 loop spans 16 amino acids. Germline assignment: CDR1 LNHDA and CDR2 SQIVND (reference sequence). Trimming removed 9 bases from V and 5 bases from J; junction bases left unmatched: 9. This CDR3 reads CASTPGLAGRTGELFF. The DNA for the CDR3 is TGTGCCAGCACACCGGGACTAGCGGGGCGGACCGGGGAGCTGTTTTTT. The variable domain in full, with the rest retrieved from reference TRBV19 and TRBJ2-2, is DGGITQSPKYLFRKEGQNVTLSCEQNLNHDAMYWYRQDPGQGLRLIYYSQIVNDFQKGDIAEGYSVSREKKESFPLTVTSAQKNPTAFYLCASTPGLAGRTGELFFGEGSRLTVL.

J is TRBJ1-6 and V is TRBV5-1; D is undetermined. CDR3 length equals 15 residues. Trimming left V 4 bases short and J 7 bases short, with 15 bases between. Germline-derived CDR1 and CDR2 are SGHRS and YFSETQ. The CDR3: CASSPRTEENSPLHF. Here the CDR3 DNA reads TGCGCCAGCAGCCCTCGGACGGAGGAAAATTCACCCCTCCACTTT. The full variable domain, in which reference TRBV5-1 and TRBJ1-6 provide the parts outside the CDR3, is KAGVTQTPRYLIKTRGQQVTLSCSPISGHRSVSWYQQTPGQGLQFLFEYFSETQRNKGNFPGRFSGRQFSNSRSEMNVSTLELGDSALYLCASSPRTEENSPLHFGNGTRLTVT.

This clonotype was observed a few times. The chain has TRBV10-3 and TRBJ2-7, with a weak D call TRBD1 (6 bases). V gave up 2 bases and J gave up 7 bases, with 24 bases separating them. Looked up from germline, CDR1 is ENHRY and CDR2 is SYGVKD. The CDR3 length is 17 residues. The CDR3 sequence is CAISEPGMDRGVGEQYF. CDR3 in DNA: TGTGCCATCAGTGAGCCGGGGATGGACAGAGGGGTGGGGGAGCAGTACTTC.

In its sample, this clonotype ranks as medium-sized (0.01 to 0.1%). The rearrangement links TRBV11-3 to TRBJ2-2; 7 nucleotides agree with TRBD1. Germline V gene data show CDR1 as SGHNT and CDR2 as YENEEA. After removal of 5 bases from V and 3 bases from J, the junction contained 18 bases not matched to a gene. CDR3 length: 19 residues. CDR3 nucleotide sequence: TGTGCCAGCAGCCCCCCGATGGGATGGGGGACAGCGTACACCGGGGAGCTGTTTTTT. It codes for CASSPPMGWGTAYTGELFF.

The rearrangement joins TRBV6-4 to TRBJ2-7; 13 nucleotides match TRBD2. Germline CDR1 reads MRHNA; CDR2 reads SNTAGT. V was pared by 2 bases and J by 5 bases, with 9 bases of the junction left unmatched. This CDR3 contains 17 residues. The CDR3, as DNA: TGTGCCAGCAGTGACGCCCGGACTAGCGGGAGTTGCGACGAGCAGTACTTC. Residues: CASSDARTSGSCDEQYF.

The chain is built from TRBV7-2 and TRBJ2-5; D gene ambiguous. This CDR3 region has 13 residues. Germline CDR1 SGHTA, CDR2 FQGNSA. Between the trimmed V and J ends, which lost 5 bases and 5 bases, there was a span of 12 bases. The CDR3 is CASSASLGETQYF. For the CDR3, the DNA is TGTGCCAGCAGCGCTTCCTTGGGGGAGACCCAGTACTTC.

The chain couples TRBV5-1 to TRBJ1-2; D might be TRBD1 (5 bases). Germline V gives CDR1 SGHRS, CDR2 YFSETQ. V was shortened by 1 base and J by 4 bases, with 14 bases between the two germline ends. The CDR3 covers 15 residues. The CDR3 DNA is TGCGCCAGCAGCTTGCTCGATGGGGGGGGCTATGGCTACACCTTC. This gives the protein CASSLLDGGGYGYTF.

This clonotype ranks as medium-sized (0.01 to 0.1%). The chain uses TRBV19 and TRBJ1-3, with 7 nucleotides matching TRBD1. V was pared by 7 bases and J by 2 bases, with 5 bases of the junction left unmatched. This CDR3 has 14 residues. CDR1 is LNHDA and CDR2 is SQIVND in the germline V gene (reference sequence). CDR3: CASIEGTAGNTIYF. The DNA for the CDR3 is TGTGCCAGTATTGAGGGGACAGCTGGAAACACCATATATTTT.

By its share, this clonotype is medium-sized (0.01 to 0.1%). V is TRBV6-1 and J is TRBJ2-7; D possibly corresponds to TRBD1 (5 bases). The CDR3 runs to 15 residues. V lost 2 bases and J 3 bases, leaving 14 bases between the germline ends. The germline V gene encodes CDR1 MNHNS and CDR2 SASEGT. The CDR3 here is CASSELGATYYEQYF. The DNA of the CDR3 is TGTGCCAGCAGTGAATTAGGGGCCACCTACTACGAGCAGTACTTC.

This chain links TRBV6-1 with TRBJ1-1, with D possibly being TRBD1 (5 bases). From germline, CDR1 is MNHNS and CDR2 SASEGT. V was cut by 8 bases and J by 6 bases, with 19 bases left in between. There are 14 residues in the CDR3. CDR3 in amino acids: CASQRLTELSEAFF. CDR3 in DNA: TGTGCCAGCCAGAGACTGACAGAATTGTCTGAAGCTTTCTTT.

This clonotype is medium-sized (0.01 to 0.1%) within its sample. The rearrangement joins TRBV5-4 to TRBJ2-1, with TRBD1 as a possible D gene (6 bases). The CDR3 is 14 residues long. The germline V gene has CDR1 SGHNT and CDR2 YYREEE (reference sequence). V lost 3 bases and J 9 bases, leaving 16 bases between the germline ends. CDR3 bases: TGTGCCAGCAGCTGGGGTGGGGACACTATTGAGCAGTTCTTC. Translating it yields CASSWGGDTIEQFF.

By share, this clonotype ranks as medium-sized. The chain employs TRBV5-5 and TRBJ2-7; D not resolved. The CDR3 covers 13 residues. Per germline, CDR1 SGHKS and CDR2 YYEKEE (reference sequence). V was trimmed by 0 bases and J by 3 bases, leaving 7 bases between them. The DNA for the CDR3 is TGTGCCAGCAGCTTGGCCACCCACTACGAGCAGTACTTC. Its protein is CASSLATHYEQYF.

The V and J genes are TRBV14 and TRBJ1-2, with D possibly being TRBD1 (6 bases). The CDR3 contains 15 residues. Germline values: CDR1 SGHDN, CDR2 FVKESK. Trimming removed 1 base from V and 5 bases from J, with 14 bases in between. The chain's CDR3 is CASSQVGTTTYGYTF. The CDR3, as DNA: TGTGCCAGCAGCCAAGTAGGGACAACTACATATGGCTACACCTTC.

This clonotype was picked up a small number of times. The V and J genes are TRBV18 and TRBJ2-3; 9 nucleotides line up with TRBD1. The germline CDR1 and CDR2 sequences are KGHSH and LQKENI. The ends lost 6 bases at V and 2 bases at J; junction bases unmatched: 15. This CDR3 is 18 amino acids long. The CDR3 spells CASSPRTPGQGSTDTQYF. In nucleotides, the CDR3 is TGTGCCAGCTCTCCGAGAACCCCGGGACAGGGATCCACAGATACGCAGTATTTT.

This chain connects TRBV12-3 or TRBV12-4 to TRBJ1-1; 7 bases map to TRBD1. This CDR3 has 14 residues. Losses at the gene ends were 4 bases for V and 7 bases for J; bases not matched to a gene: 9. In DNA, the CDR3 is TGTGCCAGCAGTTCGGGCACCCAGGGGGTTGAAGCTTTCTTT. Amino acid sequence: CASSSGTQGVEAFF.

This clonotype was observed a handful of times. This chain links TRBV6-2 or TRBV6-3 with TRBJ1-2; D not resolved. Trimming removed 8 bases at V and 4 bases at J, with 14 bases between. The germline CDR1 and CDR2 sequences are MNHEY and SVGEGT. The CDR3 loop spans 13 amino acids. The CDR3 DNA reads TGTGCCAGCCTCGCCGGGTTCGGCTATGGCTACACCTTC. Protein sequence: CASLAGFGYGYTF.

J is TRBJ2-1 and V is TRBV7-6; 8 bases map to TRBD2. CDR3 size: 15 residues. Trimming took 5 bases from V and 4 from J; bases not matched to a gene: 7. Per germline, CDR1 SGHVS and CDR2 FNYEAQ. In DNA, the CDR3 is TGTGCCAGCAGCGCGAGGAGCGGGAGTTACAATGAGCAGTTCTTC. It translates to CASSARSGSYNEQFF.

The table lists this clonotype with a few counts. This chain joins TRBV19 and TRBJ1-4; maybe TRBD1 (5 bases). V dropped 5 bases and J dropped 8 bases, with 21 bases sitting between them. Germline lookup yields CDR1 LNHDA and CDR2 SQIVND (reference sequence). The CDR3 runs to 16 residues. The CDR3 coding sequence is TGTGCCAGTAGTGTCAACCCCAGGGCCCCCGAAGAAAAACTGTTTTTT. As protein: CASSVNPRAPEEKLFF.

This clonotype was counted between two and nine times. The rearrangement joins TRBV5-6 to TRBJ2-1; possibly TRBD1 for D (6 bases). V was clipped by 5 bases and J by 3 bases, with 15 bases between them. The CDR3 loop spans 15 amino acids. CDR1 SGHDT and CDR2 YYEEEE come from the germline V gene. The CDR3 here is CASRWGLNLYNEQFF. The DNA for the CDR3 is TGTGCCAGCAGATGGGGGCTAAACCTCTACAATGAGCAGTTCTTC.

This clonotype came up a few times. The chain has TRBV27 and TRBJ2-1; D may be TRBD1 (6 bases). V was cut by 6 bases and J by 2 bases, with 8 bases left in between. CDR1 and CDR2 from the germline V gene are MNHEY and SMNVEV (reference sequence). This CDR3 has 13 residues. CDR3 amino acids: CASRQGPYNEQFF. In DNA form, the CDR3 reads TGTGCCAGCAGACAGGGCCCCTACAATGAGCAGTTCTTC.

The chain uses TRBV7-6 and TRBJ2-7, with 9 nucleotides matching TRBD1. The CDR3 totals 13 residues. Germline V gene sequence: CDR1 SGHVS, CDR2 FNYEAQ. V lost 3 bases and J lost 5; bases outside the gene matches: 2. The CDR3 loop is CASSLDRGHEQYF. The CDR3 DNA sequence: TGTGCCAGCAGCTTGGACAGGGGCCACGAGCAGTACTTC.

This clonotype was seen a few times. Germline and junction disagree at one end, which may indicate a read error. The chain joins TRBV12-3 or TRBV12-4 to TRBJ2-7; 8 bases fit TRBD2. The CDR3 is 11 residues long. CDR3 loop: CASSPLRREAF. DNA for the CDR3: TGTGCCAGCAGCCCACTTAGGCGGGAGGCTTTC.

This clonotype was detected once. V and J are TRBV7-2 and TRBJ2-7; D gene uncertain. The CDR3 totals 15 residues. Germline V gives CDR1 SGHTA, CDR2 FQGNSA. V was shortened by 1 base and J by 2 bases, with 12 bases between the two germline ends. CDR3 residues: CASSLGAELPYEQYF. In DNA form, the CDR3 reads TGTGCCAGCAGCTTAGGGGCCGAACTTCCCTACGAGCAGTACTTC.

The chain recombines TRBV18 with TRBJ2-1; TRBD2 agrees at 13 bases. The V gene's germline CDR1 is KGHSH and CDR2 LQKENI. The CDR3 is 16 amino acids. Trimming removed 3 bases from V and 6 bases from J; junction bases left unmatched: 5. The CDR3 DNA reads as TGTGCCAGCTCACCTTTGCGGACTAGCGGGAGCAATGAGCAGTTCTTC. It is translated as CASSPLRTSGSNEQFF. Supplemented by reference TRBV18 and TRBJ2-1, the full variable domain reads NAGVMQNPRHLVRRRGQEARLRCSPMKGHSHVYWYRQLPEEGLKFMVYLQKENIIDESGMPKERFSAEFPKEGPSILRIQQVVRGDSAAYFCASSPLRTSGSNEQFFGPGTRLTVL.

The chain couples TRBV28 to TRBJ2-1; perhaps TRBD1 as D (6 bases). The V gene lost 3 bases and the J gene lost 10 bases, with 10 bases spanning the gap. This CDR3 is built from 12 residues. Germline CDR1 reads MDHEN; CDR2 reads SYDVKM. The CDR3 sequence is CASSLIRGEQFF. DNA of the CDR3: TGTGCCAGCAGTTTGATTAGGGGGGAGCAGTTCTTC.

Judged by abundance, this clonotype is medium-sized (0.01 to 0.1%). The rearrangement joins TRBV19 to TRBJ1-6; TRBD1 matches 9 bases. Germline lookup yields CDR1 LNHDA and CDR2 SQIVND (reference sequence). The CDR3 length is 14 residues. Trimming at V came to 7 bases and at J to 9 bases, leaving 7 bases not matched to a gene. The CDR3 is CASTTTGGASPLHF. DNA of the CDR3: TGTGCCAGTACCACGACAGGGGGGGCTTCACCCCTCCACTTT.

V usage is TRBV12-3 or TRBV12-4 and J usage is TRBJ2-5; 9 bases are shared with TRBD1. The CDR3 loop spans 16 amino acids. V shed 0 bases, J shed 4 bases, and the junction held 6 bases outside the gene matches. CDR3 loop: CASSLARGQGTETQYF. In DNA form, the CDR3 reads TGTGCCAGCAGTTTAGCCCGAGGACAGGGGACAGAGACCCAGTACTTC.

The chain employs TRBV11-1 and TRBJ1-2; D perhaps matches TRBD1 (5 bases). Germline loops: CDR1 SGHAT, CDR2 FQDESV (reference sequence). V lost 5 bases and J 0 bases, leaving 13 bases between the germline ends. This CDR3 is built from 15 residues. CDR3 region: CASSGTGFTNYGYTF. The CDR3 DNA reads TGTGCCAGCAGCGGTACAGGCTTTACTAACTATGGCTACACCTTC.